Below, one T cell receptor beta chain is given with its context. This entry comes from a study of radiation and T cells in renal cell carcinoma. Specified time point: blood 4 weeks post-SBRT, at nephrectomy. Indicated treatment: 15 Gy SBRT to primary tumor, nephrectomy 4 weeks later. Sequencing was performed with immunoSEQ multiplex PCR; in TCRdb, only in-frame clones are kept and a portion is missing. The sample contains about 170,000 clones, about 85% of which appear only once. The sequence was obtained from a woman aged 50 to 65 with renal cell carcinoma. The sequenced sample was blood, obtained from a patient whose treatment included radiotherapy and nephrectomy.

The DNA of the CDR3 is TGCAGCGCCACGGGTCAAGGCACAGATACGCAGTATTTT. Protein: CSATGQGTDTQYF. V usage is TRBV29-1 and J usage is TRBJ2-3; D not certain. CDR3 length equals 13 residues. V was cut by 7 bases and J by 1 base, with 12 bases left in between. CDR1 and CDR2 from the germline V gene are SQVTM and ANQGSEA.